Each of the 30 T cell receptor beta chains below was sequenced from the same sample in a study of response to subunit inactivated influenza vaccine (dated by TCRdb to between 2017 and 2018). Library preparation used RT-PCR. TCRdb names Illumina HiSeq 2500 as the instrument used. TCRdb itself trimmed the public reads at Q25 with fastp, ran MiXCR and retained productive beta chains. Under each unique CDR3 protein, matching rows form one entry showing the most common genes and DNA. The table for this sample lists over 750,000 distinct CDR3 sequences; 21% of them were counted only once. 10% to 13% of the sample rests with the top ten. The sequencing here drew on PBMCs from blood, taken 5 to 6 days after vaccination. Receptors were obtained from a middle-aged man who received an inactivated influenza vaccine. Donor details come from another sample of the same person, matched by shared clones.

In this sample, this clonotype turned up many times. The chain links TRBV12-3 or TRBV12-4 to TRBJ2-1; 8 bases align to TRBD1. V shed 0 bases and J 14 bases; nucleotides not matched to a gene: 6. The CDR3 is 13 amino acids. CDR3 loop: CASSLALDRGKFF. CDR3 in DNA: TGTGCCAGCAGTTTAGCTCTAGACAGGGGAAAGTTCTTC.

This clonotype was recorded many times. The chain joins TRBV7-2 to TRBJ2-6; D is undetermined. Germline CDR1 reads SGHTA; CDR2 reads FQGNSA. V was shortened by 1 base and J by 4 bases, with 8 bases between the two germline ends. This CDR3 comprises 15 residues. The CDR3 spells CASSLGRQGANVLTF. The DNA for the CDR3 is TGTGCCAGCAGCTTAGGACGGCAGGGGGCCAACGTCCTGACTTTC.

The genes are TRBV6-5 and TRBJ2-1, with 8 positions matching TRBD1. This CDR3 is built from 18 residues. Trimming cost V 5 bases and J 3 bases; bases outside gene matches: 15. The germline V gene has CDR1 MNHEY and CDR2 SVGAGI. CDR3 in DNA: TGTGCCAGCAGTACTCCGTCGGACAGGGAAAAATTCTACAATGAGCAGTTCTTC. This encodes CASSTPSDREKFYNEQFF.

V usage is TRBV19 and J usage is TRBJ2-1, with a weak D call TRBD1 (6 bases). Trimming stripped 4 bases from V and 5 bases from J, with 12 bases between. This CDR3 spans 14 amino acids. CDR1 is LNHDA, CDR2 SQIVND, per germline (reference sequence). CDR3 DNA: TGTGCCAGTAGTAAACCGGGACACAACAATGAGCAGTTCTTC. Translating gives CASSKPGHNNEQFF. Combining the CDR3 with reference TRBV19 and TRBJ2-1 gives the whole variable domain DGGITQSPKYLFRKEGQNVTLSCEQNLNHDAMYWYRQDPGQGLRLIYYSQIVNDFQKGDIAEGYSVSREKKESFPLTVTSAQKNPTAFYLCASSKPGHNNEQFFGPGTRLTVL.

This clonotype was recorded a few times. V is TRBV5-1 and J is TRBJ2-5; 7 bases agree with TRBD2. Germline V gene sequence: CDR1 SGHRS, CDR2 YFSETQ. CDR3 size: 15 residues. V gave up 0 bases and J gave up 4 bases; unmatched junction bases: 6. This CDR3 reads CASSLAAREGETQYF. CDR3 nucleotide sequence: TGCGCCAGCAGCTTGGCCGCCAGGGAGGGAGAGACCCAGTACTTC.

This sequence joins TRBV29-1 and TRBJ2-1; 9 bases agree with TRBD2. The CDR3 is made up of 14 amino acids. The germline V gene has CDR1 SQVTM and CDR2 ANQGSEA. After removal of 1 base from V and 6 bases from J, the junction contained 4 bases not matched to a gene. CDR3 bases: TGCAGCGTTGAAGGCCTAGCGGGAACCAATGAGCAGTTCTTC. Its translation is CSVEGLAGTNEQFF.

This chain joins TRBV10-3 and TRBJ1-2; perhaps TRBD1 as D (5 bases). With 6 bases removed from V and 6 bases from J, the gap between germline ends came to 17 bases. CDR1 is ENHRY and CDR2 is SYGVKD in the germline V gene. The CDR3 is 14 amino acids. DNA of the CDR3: TGTGCCATCAGAGACGGGACTGACCGAAATGGCTACACCTTC. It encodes CAIRDGTDRNGYTF.

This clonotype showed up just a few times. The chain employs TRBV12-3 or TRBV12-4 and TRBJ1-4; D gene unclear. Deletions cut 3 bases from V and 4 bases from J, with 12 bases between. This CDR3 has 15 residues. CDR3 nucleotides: TGTGCCAGCAGTTTTAGTAACAGCCTTAATGAAAAACTGTTTTTT. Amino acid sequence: CASSFSNSLNEKLFF.

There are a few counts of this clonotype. The CDR3 DNA follows: TGCGCCAGCAGCAGGGGACAGGGAGATAATGAAAAACTGTTTTTT. Its protein product is CASSRGQGDNEKLFF. The chain is built from TRBV5-1 and TRBJ1-4; the match to TRBD1 covers 9 bases. This CDR3 contains 15 residues. The V gene's germline CDR1 is SGHRS and CDR2 YFSETQ. J gave up 4 bases and V 4 bases, and 5 bases lay outside the gene matches.

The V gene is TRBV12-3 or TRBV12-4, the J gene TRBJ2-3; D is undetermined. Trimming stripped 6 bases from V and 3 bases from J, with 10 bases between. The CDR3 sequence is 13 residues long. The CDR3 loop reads CASRIWGTDTQYF. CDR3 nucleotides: TGTGCCAGCAGGATTTGGGGTACAGATACGCAGTATTTT.

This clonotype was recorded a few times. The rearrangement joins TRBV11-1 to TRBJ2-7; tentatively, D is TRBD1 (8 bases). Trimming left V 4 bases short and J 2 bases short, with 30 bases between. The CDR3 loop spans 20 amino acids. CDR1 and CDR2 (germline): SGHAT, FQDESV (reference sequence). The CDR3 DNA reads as TGTGCCAGCAGCTCGACCAGGGGGCGGGAGAGGACGGGTAAACCCTACGAGCAGTACTTC. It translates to CASSSTRGRERTGKPYEQYF.

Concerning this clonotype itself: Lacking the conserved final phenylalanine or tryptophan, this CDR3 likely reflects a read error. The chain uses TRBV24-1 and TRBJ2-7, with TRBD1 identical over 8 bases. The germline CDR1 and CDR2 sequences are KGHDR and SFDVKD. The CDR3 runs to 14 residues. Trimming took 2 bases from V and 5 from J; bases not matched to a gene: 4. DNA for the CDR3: TGTGCCACCAGTGATTGGACAGGGCTCAACGAGCAGTACATC. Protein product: CATSDWTGLNEQYI.

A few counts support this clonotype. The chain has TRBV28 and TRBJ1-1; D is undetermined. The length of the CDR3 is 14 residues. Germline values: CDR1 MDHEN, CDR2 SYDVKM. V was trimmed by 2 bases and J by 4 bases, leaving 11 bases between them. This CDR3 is CASSLPGEGTEAFF. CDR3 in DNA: TGTGCCAGCAGTTTACCCGGCGAGGGCACTGAAGCTTTCTTT. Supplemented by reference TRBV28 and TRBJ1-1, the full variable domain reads DVKVTQSSRYLVKRTGEKVFLECVQDMDHENMFWYRQDPGLGLRLIYFSYDVKMKEKGDIPEGYSVSREKKERFSLILESASTNQTSMYLCASSLPGEGTEAFFGQGTRLTVV.

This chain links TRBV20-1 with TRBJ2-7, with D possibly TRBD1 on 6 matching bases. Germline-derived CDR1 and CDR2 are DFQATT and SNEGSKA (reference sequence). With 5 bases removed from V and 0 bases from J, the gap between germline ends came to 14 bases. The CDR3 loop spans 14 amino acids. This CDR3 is CSACDRRSSYEQYF. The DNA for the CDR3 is TGCAGTGCTTGCGACAGGAGGAGCTCCTACGAGCAGTACTTC.

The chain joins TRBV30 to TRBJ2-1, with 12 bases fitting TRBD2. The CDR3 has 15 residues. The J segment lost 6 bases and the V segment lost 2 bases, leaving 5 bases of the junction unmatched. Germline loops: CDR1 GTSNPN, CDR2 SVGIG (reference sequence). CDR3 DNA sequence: TGTGCCTGGAGTCTGGGACTAGCGGGCGGCAATGAGCAGTTCTTC. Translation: CAWSLGLAGGNEQFF. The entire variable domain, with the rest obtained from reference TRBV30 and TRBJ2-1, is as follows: SQTIHQWPATLVQPVGSPLSLECTVEGTSNPNLYWYRQAAGRGLQLLFYSVGIGQISSEVPQNLSASRPQDRQFILSSKKLLLSDSGFYLCAWSLGLAGGNEQFFGPGTRLTVL.

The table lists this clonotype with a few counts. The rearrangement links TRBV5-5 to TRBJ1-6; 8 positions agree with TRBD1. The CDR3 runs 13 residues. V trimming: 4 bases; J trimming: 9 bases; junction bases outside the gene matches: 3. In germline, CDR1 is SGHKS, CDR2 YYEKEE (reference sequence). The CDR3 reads CASSRGQGSPLHF. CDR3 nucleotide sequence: TGTGCCAGCAGCCGTGGACAGGGTTCACCCCTCCACTTT.

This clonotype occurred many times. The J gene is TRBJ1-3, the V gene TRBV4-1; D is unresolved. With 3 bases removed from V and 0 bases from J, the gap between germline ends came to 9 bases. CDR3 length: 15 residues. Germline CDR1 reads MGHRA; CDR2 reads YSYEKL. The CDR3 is CASSQGMGSGNTIYF. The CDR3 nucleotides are TGCGCCAGCAGCCAGGGAATGGGCTCTGGAAACACCATATATTTT.

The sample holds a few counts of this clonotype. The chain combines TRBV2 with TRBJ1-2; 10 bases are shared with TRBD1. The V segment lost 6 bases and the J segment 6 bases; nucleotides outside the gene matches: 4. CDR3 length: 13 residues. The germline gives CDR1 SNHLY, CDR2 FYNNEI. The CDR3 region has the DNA TGTGCCAGCAGCGCGACAGGGGGCGATGGCTACACCTTC. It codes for CASSATGGDGYTF. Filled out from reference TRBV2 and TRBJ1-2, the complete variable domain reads EPEVTQTPSHQVTQMGQEVILRCVPISNHLYFYWYRQILGQKVEFLVSFYNNEISEKSEIFDDQFSVERPDGSNFTLKIRSTKLEDSAMYFCASSATGGDGYTFGSGTRLTVV.

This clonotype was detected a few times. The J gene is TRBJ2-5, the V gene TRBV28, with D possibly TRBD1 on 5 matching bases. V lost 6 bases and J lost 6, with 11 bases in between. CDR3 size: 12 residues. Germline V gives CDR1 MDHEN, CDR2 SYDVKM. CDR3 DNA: TGTGCCAGCAGGGGGCTGACCAAGACCCAGTACTTC. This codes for CASRGLTKTQYF. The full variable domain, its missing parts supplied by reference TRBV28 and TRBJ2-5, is DVKVTQSSRYLVKRTGEKVFLECVQDMDHENMFWYRQDPGLGLRLIYFSYDVKMKEKGDIPEGYSVSREKKERFSLILESASTNQTSMYLCASRGLTKTQYFGPGTRLLVL.

CDR3 loop: CAISDGLRRTRDNEQFF. The CDR3 DNA follows: TGTGCCATCAGTGATGGACTCAGACGAACGAGGGACAATGAGCAGTTCTTC. V usage is TRBV10-3 and J usage is TRBJ2-1; possible D gene TRBD2, 5 bases. This CDR3 contains 17 residues. In germline, CDR1 is ENHRY, CDR2 SYGVKD. V was cut by 3 bases and J by 5 bases, with 20 bases left in between.

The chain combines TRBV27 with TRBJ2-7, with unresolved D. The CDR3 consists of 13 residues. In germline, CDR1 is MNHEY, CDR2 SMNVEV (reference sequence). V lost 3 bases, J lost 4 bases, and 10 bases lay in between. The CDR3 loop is CASSFMGGYEQYF. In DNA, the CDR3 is TGTGCCAGCAGTTTTATGGGTGGATACGAGCAGTACTTC.

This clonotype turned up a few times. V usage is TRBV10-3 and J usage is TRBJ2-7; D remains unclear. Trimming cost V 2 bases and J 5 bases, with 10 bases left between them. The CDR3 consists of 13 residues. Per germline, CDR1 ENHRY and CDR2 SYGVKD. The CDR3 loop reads CAISEPASNEQYF. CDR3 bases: TGTGCCATCAGTGAGCCGGCTTCAAACGAGCAGTACTTC.

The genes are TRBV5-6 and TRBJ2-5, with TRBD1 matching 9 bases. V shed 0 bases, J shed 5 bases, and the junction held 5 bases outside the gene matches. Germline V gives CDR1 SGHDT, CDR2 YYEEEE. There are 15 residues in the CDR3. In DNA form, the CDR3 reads TGTGCCAGCAGCTTGGTACAGGGGGCTTTGGAGACCCAGTACTTC. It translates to CASSLVQGALETQYF.

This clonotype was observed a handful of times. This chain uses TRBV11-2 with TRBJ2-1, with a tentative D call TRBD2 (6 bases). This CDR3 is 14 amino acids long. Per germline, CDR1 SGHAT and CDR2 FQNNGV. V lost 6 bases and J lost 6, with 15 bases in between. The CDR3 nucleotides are TGTGCCAGCAGGCCCGGTTCCGGGGGCAATGAGCAGTTCTTC. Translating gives CASRPGSGGNEQFF.

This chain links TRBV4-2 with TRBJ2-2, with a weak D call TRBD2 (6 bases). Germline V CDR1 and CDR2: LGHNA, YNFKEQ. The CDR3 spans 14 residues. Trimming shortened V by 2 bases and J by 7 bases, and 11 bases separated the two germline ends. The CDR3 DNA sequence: TGTGCCAGCAGCCAACGGGAGTTGTTCGGGGAGCTGTTTTTT. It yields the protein CASSQRELFGELFF.

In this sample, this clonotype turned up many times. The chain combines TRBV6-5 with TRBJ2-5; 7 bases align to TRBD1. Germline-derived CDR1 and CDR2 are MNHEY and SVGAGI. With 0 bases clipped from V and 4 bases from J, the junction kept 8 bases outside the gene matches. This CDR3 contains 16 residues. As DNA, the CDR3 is TGTGCCAGCAGTTACTCAGGGGGCATCTCTGGAGAGACCCAGTACTTC. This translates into CASSYSGGISGETQYF.

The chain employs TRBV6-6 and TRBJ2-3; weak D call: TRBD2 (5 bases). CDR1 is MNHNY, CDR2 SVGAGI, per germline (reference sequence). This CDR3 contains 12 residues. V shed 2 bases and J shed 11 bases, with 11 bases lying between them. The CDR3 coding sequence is TGTGCCAGCAGTTACGTCGACTACTTGCAGTATTTT. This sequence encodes CASSYVDYLQYF.

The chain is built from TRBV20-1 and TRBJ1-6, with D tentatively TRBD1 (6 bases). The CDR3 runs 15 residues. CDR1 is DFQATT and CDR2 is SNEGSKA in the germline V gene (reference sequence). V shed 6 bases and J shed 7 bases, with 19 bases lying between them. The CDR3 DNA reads TGCAGTGCCGCGCTTACGGGACAAACAAATTCACCCCTCCACTTT. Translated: CSAALTGQTNSPLHF.

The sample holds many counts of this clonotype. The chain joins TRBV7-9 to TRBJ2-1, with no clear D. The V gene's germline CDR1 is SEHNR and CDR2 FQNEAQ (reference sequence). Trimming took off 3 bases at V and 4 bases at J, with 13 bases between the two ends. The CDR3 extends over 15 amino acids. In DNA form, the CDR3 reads TGTGCCAGCAGCTTTCGCGAGCTGGGTTACAATGAGCAGTTCTTC. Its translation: CASSFRELGYNEQFF. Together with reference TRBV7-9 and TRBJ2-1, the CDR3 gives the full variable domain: DTGVSQNPRHKITKRGQNVTFRCDPISEHNRLYWYRQTLGQGPEFLTYFQNEAQLEKSRLLSDRFSAERPKGSFSTLEIQRTEQGDSAMYLCASSFRELGYNEQFFGPGTRLTVL.

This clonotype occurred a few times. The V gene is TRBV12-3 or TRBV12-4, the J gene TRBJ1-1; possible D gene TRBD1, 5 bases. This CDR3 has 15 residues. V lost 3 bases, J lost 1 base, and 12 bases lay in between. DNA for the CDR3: TGTGCCAGCAGTTTTGGGGGGAGTGAGAACACTGAAGCTTTCTTT. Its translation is CASSFGGSENTEAFF.